These 5 T cell receptor beta chains were sequenced from one sample in a study of a mutant IDH1 vaccine in newly diagnosed glioma. The antigens these receptors bind are not known. Time point indicated: week 47, end of study. One vaccine dose held 300 ug of mutant IDH1 20-mer peptide and came with topical imiquimod. The table came from immunoSEQ multiplex PCR; TCRdb's copy has only in-frame clones and leaves some out. The sample carries tens of thousands of clones, 65% to 90% recorded once. The source material was PBMCs, sampled from a glioma patient whose treatment included an IDH1 peptide vaccine. These receptors all come from a man aged 18 to 29 with glioma. Some clones in this sample may be carry-over from other donors' samples.

The rearrangement joins TRBV10-1 to TRBJ1-5; TRBD1 might be the D (5 bases). Trimming shortened V by 5 bases and J by 4 bases, and 12 bases separated the two germline ends. This CDR3 region has 14 residues. CDR1 and CDR2 (germline): WNHNN, SYGVQD (reference sequence). CDR3 nucleotide sequence: TGCGCCAGCAGTTATGCTGGGGGGAATCAGCCCCAGCATTTT. It translates to CASSYAGGNQPQHF.

This chain joins TRBV5-4 and TRBJ2-3, with D perhaps matching TRBD1 (6 bases). Germline values: CDR1 SGHNT, CDR2 YYREEE (reference sequence). CDR3 size: 14 residues. The V end lost 7 bases, the J end lost 3 bases, and 15 bases lay between the germline ends. In DNA form, the CDR3 reads TGTGCCAGCCAACAGGGCACCGGAACAGATACGCAGTATTTT. Amino acids: CASQQGTGTDTQYF.

The chain links TRBV30 to TRBJ1-3; the D is unclear. Between the trimmed V and J ends, which lost 4 bases and 0 bases, there was a span of 4 bases. CDR1 and CDR2 (germline): GTSNPN, SVGIG (reference sequence). The CDR3 consists of 12 residues. In DNA form, the CDR3 reads TGTGCCTGGATTTTCTCTGGAAACACCATATATTTT. Translated, it gives CAWIFSGNTIYF.

The chain employs TRBV7-9 and TRBJ2-2; TRBD1 aligns across 9 bases. Germline V CDR1 and CDR2: SEHNR, FQNEAQ (reference sequence). The length of the CDR3 is 14 residues. J gave up 6 bases and V 1 base, and 0 bases lay outside the gene matches. CDR3 in DNA: TGTGCCAGCAGCTTAGGGGACAGGGCCGGGGAGCTGTTTTTT. This sequence encodes CASSLGDRAGELFF.

The rearrangement joins TRBV6-5 to TRBJ2-1; TRBD2 is a possible D gene (6 bases). The V and J ends lost 0 bases and 3 bases respectively, with 12 bases between them. In germline, CDR1 is MNHEY, CDR2 SVGAGI. There are 16 residues in the CDR3. The CDR3 DNA follows: TGTGCCAGCAGTTACTCATCGGGGGTAATCTACAATGAGCAGTTCTTC. Amino acid sequence: CASSYSSGVIYNEQFF.